A selection of T cell receptor beta chains follows, all from one sample in a study of cytomegalovirus exposure and HLA in healthy donors. Sequenced by immunoSEQ multiplex PCR; TCRdb stores in-frame clones only, minus some. The sample has around 250,000 clones; around 90% are singletons. Specimen: PBMCs. All receptors come from a woman between 25 and 40 years old in good health and CMV-seronegative. Each CDR3 is given with its conserved first and last residue. Each record gives: J gene, D gene, V gene, clone size, CDR3 DNA, CDR3 protein. A D gene is named only where the DNA matches it firmly. Clone sizes are given selectively: once, few, many, or a class where the clone is expanded.

j_call: TRBJ2-5; d_call: .; v_call: TRBV7-2; clone_size: .; cdr3_nt: TGTGCCAGCAGCCCTCCGCACGGATTACAAGAGACCCAGTACTTC; cdr3_aa: CASSPPHGLQETQYF
j_call: TRBJ1-5; d_call: .; v_call: TRBV18; clone_size: .; cdr3_nt: TGTGCCAGCTCACCACAATTCGGGGAGCCCCAGCATTTT; cdr3_aa: CASSPQFGEPQHF
j_call: TRBJ1-4; d_call: TRBD1; v_call: TRBV23-1; clone_size: .; cdr3_nt: TGCGCCAGCAGTCAATTCGGGGACAGAGAGGAAAAACTGTTTTTT; cdr3_aa: CASSQFGDREEKLFF
j_call: TRBJ2-3; d_call: .; v_call: TRBV4-3; clone_size: .; cdr3_nt: TGCGCCAGCAGCCAAGAAGACAGGTTAAAGGGAGATACGCAGTATTTT; cdr3_aa: CASSQEDRLKGDTQYF
j_call: TRBJ2-5; d_call: .; v_call: TRBV14; clone_size: once; cdr3_nt: TGTGCCAGCAGCCAAGAAAGGGCTAGGATAGAGACCCAGTACTTC; cdr3_aa: CASSQERARIETQYF
j_call: TRBJ2-7; d_call: .; v_call: TRBV29-1; clone_size: .; cdr3_nt: TGCAGCCTCATAACAACCTCCTACGAGCAGTACTTC; cdr3_aa: CSLITTSYEQYF
j_call: TRBJ1-2; d_call: .; v_call: TRBV19; clone_size: .; cdr3_nt: TGTGCCAGTAGTACCTCCTCCAGGAGGGTCTATGGCTACACCTTC; cdr3_aa: CASSTSSRRVYGYTF
j_call: TRBJ1-4; d_call: TRBD1; v_call: TRBV5-1; clone_size: .; cdr3_nt: TGCGCCAGCAGCCAGGACAGGGTACCTAATGAAAAACTGTTTTTT; cdr3_aa: CASSQDRVPNEKLFF
j_call: TRBJ2-7; d_call: TRBD1; v_call: TRBV27; clone_size: .; cdr3_nt: TGTGCCAGCAGCGCTGACAGGGGGCTCGTTGGGTACGAGCAGTACTTC; cdr3_aa: CASSADRGLVGYEQYF
j_call: TRBJ1-2; d_call: TRBD1; v_call: TRBV9; clone_size: once; cdr3_nt: TGTGCCAGCAGCGTAGCCCCGGGACAGGGGGCGGGCTATGGCTACACCTTC; cdr3_aa: CASSVAPGQGAGYGYTF
j_call: TRBJ1-1; d_call: .; v_call: TRBV9; clone_size: .; cdr3_nt: TGTGCCAGCAGCGTTCTGCATGGCACTGAAGCTTTCTTT; cdr3_aa: CASSVLHGTEAFF
j_call: TRBJ2-1; d_call: TRBD1; v_call: TRBV28; clone_size: .; cdr3_nt: TGTGCCAGCACCGACCGGGACAGGGGGCATGAGCAGTTCTTC; cdr3_aa: CASTDRDRGHEQFF
j_call: TRBJ2-1; d_call: TRBD2; v_call: TRBV5-1; clone_size: .; cdr3_nt: TGCGCCAGCAGGGTAGCGGGAGGGAATGAGCAGTTCTTC; cdr3_aa: CASRVAGGNEQFF
j_call: TRBJ2-7; d_call: .; v_call: TRBV6-1; clone_size: .; cdr3_nt: TGTGCCAGCAGTGGGGGACCCCGGGTAAGCTACGAGCAGTACTTC; cdr3_aa: CASSGGPRVSYEQYF
j_call: TRBJ2-3; d_call: TRBD1; v_call: TRBV19; clone_size: .; cdr3_nt: TGTGCCAGTAGTCTGATGGGGACAGGCACAGATACGCAGTATTTT; cdr3_aa: CASSLMGTGTDTQYF
j_call: TRBJ2-2; d_call: TRBD2; v_call: TRBV9; clone_size: .; cdr3_nt: TGTGCCAGCAACAAAGCGGGAGGGCCGGTCACCGGGGAGCTGTTTTTT; cdr3_aa: CASNKAGGPVTGELFF
j_call: TRBJ1-1; d_call: .; v_call: TRBV11-3; clone_size: .; cdr3_nt: TGTGCCAGCAGCTCCCGAGGGGGACTAAACACTGAAGCTTTCTTT; cdr3_aa: CASSSRGGLNTEAFF
j_call: TRBJ2-1; d_call: .; v_call: TRBV7-9; clone_size: .; cdr3_nt: TGTGCCAGCAGCTTAGTTATGGGGAGCTCCTACAATGAGCAGTTCTTC; cdr3_aa: CASSLVMGSSYNEQFF
j_call: TRBJ1-4; d_call: .; v_call: TRBV7-8; clone_size: .; cdr3_nt: TGTGCCAGCAGCTTAGCAAGCGTCCAGCTGTTTTTT; cdr3_aa: CASSLASVQLFF
j_call: TRBJ2-7; d_call: TRBD2; v_call: TRBV6-1; clone_size: once; cdr3_nt: TGTGCCAGCAGTTTGACTAGCGGGAGCTACGAGCAGTACTTC; cdr3_aa: CASSLTSGSYEQYF
j_call: TRBJ2-1; d_call: .; v_call: TRBV6-1; clone_size: .; cdr3_nt: TGTGCCAGCAGTGATCGGGAGAGTAATGAGCAGTTCTTC; cdr3_aa: CASSDRESNEQFF
j_call: TRBJ2-1; d_call: TRBD2; v_call: TRBV5-6; clone_size: .; cdr3_nt: TGTGCCAGCAGCGAGCTAGCGGGATCGGGGGAGCAGTTCTTC; cdr3_aa: CASSELAGSGEQFF
j_call: TRBJ2-7; d_call: .; v_call: TRBV19; clone_size: .; cdr3_nt: TGTGCCAGTAGTAAATCCACCGACAGTTCCTACGAGCAGTACTTC; cdr3_aa: CASSKSTDSSYEQYF
j_call: TRBJ2-3; d_call: .; v_call: TRBV6-4; clone_size: few; cdr3_nt: TGTGCCAGCAGTGAGGCGGGAAGCACAGATACGCAGTATTTT; cdr3_aa: CASSEAGSTDTQYF
j_call: TRBJ2-1; d_call: .; v_call: TRBV20-1; clone_size: .; cdr3_nt: TGCAGTGCTGAGTCCTGGGATGAGCAGTTCTTC; cdr3_aa: CSAESWDEQFF
j_call: TRBJ2-7; d_call: .; v_call: TRBV5-1; clone_size: .; cdr3_nt: TGCGCCAGCAGCTCATCATTCACCTTTTACGAGCAGTACTTC; cdr3_aa: CASSSSFTFYEQYF
j_call: TRBJ1-2; d_call: .; v_call: TRBV27; clone_size: .; cdr3_nt: TGTGCCAGCAGTTTAAGGCTGAACTATGGCTACACCTTC; cdr3_aa: CASSLRLNYGYTF
j_call: TRBJ2-1; d_call: .; v_call: TRBV13; clone_size: .; cdr3_nt: TGTGCCAGCAGCTTATTTCGGGACGGTGAGGCGTCCTACAATGAGCAGTTCTTC; cdr3_aa: CASSLFRDGEASYNEQFF
j_call: TRBJ2-7; d_call: TRBD2; v_call: TRBV7-3; clone_size: .; cdr3_nt: TGTGCCAGCAGCCCGATAGCGGGAGGGTTCCACGAGCAGTACTTC; cdr3_aa: CASSPIAGGFHEQYF
j_call: TRBJ2-7; d_call: .; v_call: TRBV6-6; clone_size: .; cdr3_nt: TGTGCCAGCGGGGGGCTCTACGAGCAGTACTTC; cdr3_aa: CASGGLYEQYF
j_call: TRBJ2-1; d_call: .; v_call: TRBV27; clone_size: .; cdr3_nt: TGTGCCAGCAATTTGGGCGGAATGACTTACAATGAGCAGTTCTTC; cdr3_aa: CASNLGGMTYNEQFF
j_call: TRBJ1-5; d_call: .; v_call: TRBV6-1; clone_size: .; cdr3_nt: TGTGCCAGCAGTGAGGGGGGGGAGCATCAGCCCCAGCATTTT; cdr3_aa: CASSEGGEHQPQHF
j_call: TRBJ1-2; d_call: .; v_call: TRBV9; clone_size: .; cdr3_nt: TGTGCCAGCTACGGGGTTAACTATGGCTACACCTTC; cdr3_aa: CASYGVNYGYTF
j_call: TRBJ1-5; d_call: .; v_call: TRBV15; clone_size: .; cdr3_nt: TGTGCCACCAGCCTAAGCCGGCATGGCAATCAGCCCCAGCATTTT; cdr3_aa: CATSLSRHGNQPQHF
j_call: TRBJ2-1; d_call: .; v_call: TRBV20-1; clone_size: .; cdr3_nt: TGCAGTGCCTCCGGTGAGCAGTTCTTC; cdr3_aa: CSASGEQFF
j_call: TRBJ2-7; d_call: .; v_call: TRBV11-2; clone_size: .; cdr3_nt: TGTGCCAGCAGCTTAGATCCGCCGAGCGAGACCTACGAGCAGTACTTC; cdr3_aa: CASSLDPPSETYEQYF
j_call: TRBJ2-7; d_call: .; v_call: TRBV25-1; clone_size: .; cdr3_nt: TGTGCCAGCAGTTCGGCCTACGAGCAGTACTTC; cdr3_aa: CASSSAYEQYF
j_call: TRBJ2-3; d_call: .; v_call: TRBV5-3; clone_size: .; cdr3_nt: TGTGCCAGAAGCTTTGGGACCCCCACAGATACGCAGTATTTT; cdr3_aa: CARSFGTPTDTQYF
j_call: TRBJ2-1; d_call: TRBD2; v_call: TRBV18; clone_size: .; cdr3_nt: TGTGCCAGCTCACCAGAAGGACTAGCGGGTTACAATGAGCAGTTCTTC; cdr3_aa: CASSPEGLAGYNEQFF
j_call: TRBJ2-5; d_call: TRBD2; v_call: TRBV13; clone_size: .; cdr3_nt: TGTGCCAGCAGCTTAATCGGACTAGCCGGTGAGACCCAGTACTTC; cdr3_aa: CASSLIGLAGETQYF
j_call: TRBJ2-7; d_call: TRBD1; v_call: TRBV28; clone_size: .; cdr3_nt: TGTGCCAGCAGTTCGCCAGTAGGGGGCCCTACCCAGGAGCAGTACTTC; cdr3_aa: CASSSPVGGPTQEQYF
j_call: TRBJ2-1; d_call: TRBD1; v_call: TRBV30; clone_size: once; cdr3_nt: TGTGCCTCCTCAGGGACAGGGGTTGGTACGTGGGACAATGAGCAGTTCTTC; cdr3_aa: CASSGTGVGTWDNEQFF
j_call: TRBJ2-1; d_call: TRBD2; v_call: TRBV10-2; clone_size: .; cdr3_nt: TGCGCCAGCAGTAGCTCCGGGACTAGCTATGAGCAGTTCTTC; cdr3_aa: CASSSSGTSYEQFF
j_call: TRBJ1-2; d_call: .; v_call: TRBV7-2; clone_size: .; cdr3_nt: TGTGCCAGCAGCTTCGGACACCAGAACTATGGCTACACCTTC; cdr3_aa: CASSFGHQNYGYTF
j_call: TRBJ2-5; d_call: TRBD1; v_call: TRBV11-3; clone_size: .; cdr3_nt: TGTGCCAGCAGCCCCCAAGCAGGGGGAGAGACCCAGTACTTC; cdr3_aa: CASSPQAGGETQYF
j_call: TRBJ2-7; d_call: TRBD1; v_call: TRBV10-3; clone_size: .; cdr3_nt: TGTGCCATCAGTGTGAACCCCGGGACAGGGGGCATGGAGCAGTACTTC; cdr3_aa: CAISVNPGTGGMEQYF
j_call: TRBJ2-3; d_call: TRBD2; v_call: TRBV7-6; clone_size: .; cdr3_nt: TGTGCCAGCAGCTTAGAGTCGCTAGCGGGAGCGTTGGATACGCAGTATTTT; cdr3_aa: CASSLESLAGALDTQYF
j_call: TRBJ2-1; d_call: .; v_call: TRBV2; clone_size: .; cdr3_nt: TGTGCCAGCAGTGGAGAGGGTAGCCCCCTCTCCTACAATGAGCAGTTCTTC; cdr3_aa: CASSGEGSPLSYNEQFF
j_call: TRBJ2-2; d_call: .; v_call: TRBV6-1; clone_size: .; cdr3_nt: TGTGCCAGCAAAGGGGGTAGGCCCCCCGGGGAGCTGTTTTTT; cdr3_aa: CASKGGRPPGELFF
j_call: TRBJ1-5; d_call: TRBD1; v_call: TRBV9; clone_size: .; cdr3_nt: TGTGCCAGCAGCGTAGAGGGGGCTGGCAATCAGCCCCAGCATTTT; cdr3_aa: CASSVEGAGNQPQHF
j_call: TRBJ2-1; d_call: .; v_call: TRBV10-2; clone_size: medium-sized; cdr3_nt: TGCGCCAGCAGTCCGACCGCGGAGTACAATGAGCAGTTCTTC; cdr3_aa: CASSPTAEYNEQFF
j_call: TRBJ1-2; d_call: TRBD1; v_call: TRBV28; clone_size: .; cdr3_nt: TGTGCCAGCAGTTTATCCGACAGGGGGCCGATAGGCACCTTC; cdr3_aa: CASSLSDRGPIGTF
j_call: TRBJ1-2; d_call: TRBD1; v_call: TRBV9; clone_size: once; cdr3_nt: TGTGCCAGCAGCTCGACGGGACAGGGGAACTATGGCTACACCTTC; cdr3_aa: CASSSTGQGNYGYTF
j_call: TRBJ2-6; d_call: .; v_call: TRBV4-3; clone_size: .; cdr3_nt: TGCGCCAGCAGCCAAGACGTGGGAGATGGGGCCAACGTCCTGACTTTC; cdr3_aa: CASSQDVGDGANVLTF
j_call: TRBJ2-7; d_call: .; v_call: TRBV5-6; clone_size: .; cdr3_nt: TGTGCCAGCGGGACAAGCTCCTACGAGCAGTACTTC; cdr3_aa: CASGTSSYEQYF
j_call: TRBJ2-3; d_call: .; v_call: TRBV13; clone_size: .; cdr3_nt: TGTGCCAGCAGCTTAGGCGGGACTAGCACAGATACGCAGTATTTT; cdr3_aa: CASSLGGTSTDTQYF
j_call: TRBJ2-3; d_call: .; v_call: TRBV27; clone_size: .; cdr3_nt: TGTGCCAGCAGTTCTCACGGGGGTGGGTCAGATACGCAGTATTTT; cdr3_aa: CASSSHGGGSDTQYF
j_call: TRBJ1-1; d_call: .; v_call: TRBV29-1; clone_size: .; cdr3_nt: TGCAGCGTTGAAGGTGGCACAGGGTTGAGCACTGAAGCTTTCTTT; cdr3_aa: CSVEGGTGLSTEAFF
j_call: TRBJ2-7; d_call: .; v_call: TRBV6-6; clone_size: .; cdr3_nt: TGTGCCAGCAGTTACGAACGGTTGACCTACGAGCAGTACTTC; cdr3_aa: CASSYERLTYEQYF
j_call: TRBJ2-7; d_call: .; v_call: TRBV18; clone_size: .; cdr3_nt: TGTGCCAGCTCACCCCGGCAGGGTGAGTCCTACGAGCAGTACTTC; cdr3_aa: CASSPRQGESYEQYF